A single sample gave rise to the 2 T cell receptor beta chains below, sequenced in a study of shared clonotypes between healthy human individuals. Profiled with immunoSEQ multiplex PCR; TCRdb holds only in-frame clones, not every one. This sample carries a few million clones, 85% to 95% of them seen once, and the ten largest clones take 0.37%. The source material was naive CD4+ T cells from PBMCs. Subset here: CD45RA+ positively selected. Receptor source: a man aged 18-30 years in good health. Some clones in this sample may be carry-over from other donors' samples.

V and J are TRBV15 and TRBJ2-1, with TRBD2 identical over 8 bases. Germline lookup yields CDR1 LNHNV and CDR2 YYDKDF (reference sequence). The CDR3 runs 17 residues. V shed 0 bases and J 3 bases; nucleotides not matched to a gene: 7. The CDR3 region has the DNA TGTGCCACCAGCAGAGAGGGGAGCGGGAGAATCTACAATGAGCAGTTCTTC. Residues: CATSREGSGRIYNEQFF.

The V and J genes are TRBV29-1 and TRBJ2-3, with 8 bases identical to TRBD2. CDR3 size: 15 residues. V lost 5 bases and J lost 2; bases outside the gene matches: 9. Germline V lookup: CDR1 SQVTM, CDR2 ANQGSEA. This CDR3 is CSVSRGSGTTDTQYF. The CDR3 DNA follows: TGCAGCGTTTCCCGGGGTAGCGGGACCACAGATACGCAGTATTTT.